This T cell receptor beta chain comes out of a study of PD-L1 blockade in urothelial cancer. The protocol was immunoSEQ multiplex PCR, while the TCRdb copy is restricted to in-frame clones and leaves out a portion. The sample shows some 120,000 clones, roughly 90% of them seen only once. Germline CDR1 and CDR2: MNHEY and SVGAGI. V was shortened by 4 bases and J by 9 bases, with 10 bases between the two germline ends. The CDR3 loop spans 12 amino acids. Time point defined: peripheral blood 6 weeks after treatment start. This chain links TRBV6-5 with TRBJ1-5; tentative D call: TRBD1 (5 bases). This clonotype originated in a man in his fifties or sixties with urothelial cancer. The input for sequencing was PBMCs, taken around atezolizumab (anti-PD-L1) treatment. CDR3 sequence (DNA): TGTGCCAGCAGTTGGCCTCAGGGGCCCCAGCATTTT. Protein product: CASSWPQGPQHF.